These T cell receptor beta chains were read from a single sample in a study of blood T cell repertoires in COVID-19. Clones were read by immunoSEQ multiplex PCR, and TCRdb kept only the in-frame ones, dropping some. This sample carries 150,000 to 200,000 clones, approximately 80% of them seen once, and the ten largest clones take around 8.9%. Sample: peripheral blood. The receptors were gathered from a woman between 50 and 59 years old with active or convalescent COVID-19. Both conserved end residues are part of each CDR3. D genes are given only for firm matches. Clone size appears in some rows only: once, few, many, or a class for an expanded clone.

J: TRBJ1-5; V: TRBV6-6; size: .; D: .; DNA: TGTGCCAGCAGTTACCGGGGTGGTGATCAGCCCCAGCATTTT; CDR3: CASSYRGGDQPQHF
J: TRBJ2-2; V: TRBV6-2/TRBV6-3; size: .; D: .; DNA: TGTGCCAGCAGCAAAGCCGGGAGCTCAGCCGGGGAGCTGTTTTTT; CDR3: CASSKAGSSAGELFF
J: TRBJ1-3; V: TRBV28; size: .; D: .; DNA: TGTGCCAGCAGGGGGCCGTGGTCGAACACCATATATTTT; CDR3: CASRGPWSNTIYF
J: TRBJ1-6; V: TRBV4-2; size: .; D: TRBD1; DNA: TGTGCCAGCAGACAGGACAGGGGAGGTTATAATTCACCCCTCCACTTT; CDR3: CASRQDRGGYNSPLHF
J: TRBJ2-1; V: TRBV5-1; size: .; D: .; DNA: TGCGCCAGCAGCTTGGAGCCAGGGGGAGGCAATGAGCAGTTCTTC; CDR3: CASSLEPGGGNEQFF
J: TRBJ1-1; V: TRBV19; size: .; D: .; DNA: TGTGCCAGTAGTATAGCGCAGGGGGAAGCTTTCTTT; CDR3: CASSIAQGEAFF
J: TRBJ2-7; V: TRBV7-3; size: .; D: TRBD2; DNA: TGTGCCAGCAGCTTATTGGCTAGCGGGAGCTACGAGCAGTACTTC; CDR3: CASSLLASGSYEQYF
J: TRBJ2-7; V: TRBV27; size: .; D: TRBD1; DNA: TGTGCCAGCAGTCCCACTTTGACAGGGACCGAGCAGTACTTC; CDR3: CASSPTLTGTEQYF
J: TRBJ1-2; V: TRBV28; size: .; D: .; DNA: TGTGCCAGCAGCCACAAACCGACTAACTATGGCTACACCTTC; CDR3: CASSHKPTNYGYTF
J: TRBJ2-3; V: TRBV28; size: large; D: .; DNA: TGTGCCAGCAGTTCTTACAACCAGGGCACAGATACGCAGTATTTT; CDR3: CASSSYNQGTDTQYF
J: TRBJ2-1; V: TRBV7-2; size: .; D: TRBD2; DNA: TGTGCCAGCAGCTCGACTAGCGGGGGGGGATATGAGCAGTTCTTC; CDR3: CASSSTSGGGYEQFF
J: TRBJ2-5; V: TRBV7-8; size: .; D: .; DNA: TGTGCCAGCAGCTTTGTGGGGAGAAAGACCCAGTACTTC; CDR3: CASSFVGRKTQYF
J: TRBJ1-5; V: TRBV30; size: few; D: TRBD1; DNA: TGTGCCTGGAGTGGGGGTTGGACAGGTCAGAATCAGCCCCAGCATTTT; CDR3: CAWSGGWTGQNQPQHF
J: TRBJ1-1; V: TRBV5-1; size: .; D: .; DNA: TGCGCCAGCACCTGGGGCGGGGACACTGAAGCTTTCTTT; CDR3: CASTWGGDTEAFF
J: TRBJ2-7; V: TRBV7-9; size: once; D: .; DNA: TGTGCCAGCAGCTTAGGTTGGGGGGGCAGTTCCTACGAGCAGTACTTC; CDR3: CASSLGWGGSSYEQYF
J: TRBJ2-1; V: TRBV2; size: .; D: .; DNA: TGTGCCAGCAGTGGGCAGGGGTACTACAATGAGCAGTTCTTC; CDR3: CASSGQGYYNEQFF
J: TRBJ1-2; V: TRBV15; size: .; D: .; DNA: TGTGCCACCAGCAGGGAACTGACAAGTAACTATGGCTACACCTTC; CDR3: CATSRELTSNYGYTF
J: TRBJ2-2; V: TRBV19; size: .; D: .; DNA: TGTGCCAGTAGTATTCGGGTCACCCGGGGGGGGGAGCTGTTTTTT; CDR3: CASSIRVTRGGELFF
J: TRBJ1-4; V: TRBV5-1; size: .; D: TRBD1; DNA: TGCGCCAGCAGCTCCCAGGGGGGTTTGGGGACAACTAATGAAAAACTGTTTTTT; CDR3: CASSSQGGLGTTNEKLFF
J: TRBJ1-2; V: TRBV19; size: .; D: TRBD1; DNA: TGTGCCAGTAGTCCGCCGACGGGACAGGAGATTGGGTATGGCTACACCTTC; CDR3: CASSPPTGQEIGYGYTF
J: TRBJ1-2; V: TRBV5-1; size: .; D: .; DNA: TGCGCCAGCAGCTTGGAAGGAGCTAACTATGGCTACACCTTC; CDR3: CASSLEGANYGYTF
J: TRBJ1-6; V: TRBV30; size: .; D: TRBD1; DNA: TGTGCCTGGAGTGCAGGGGGCACGTATTCACCCCTCCACTTT; CDR3: CAWSAGGTYSPLHF
J: TRBJ1-4; V: TRBV20-1; size: .; D: .; DNA: TGCAGTGCTAGTCTAGCAGGGGCCTACGAAAAACTGTTTTTT; CDR3: CSASLAGAYEKLFF
J: TRBJ1-2; V: TRBV11-2; size: .; D: .; DNA: TGTGCCAGCAGCTCAGTAAGGGGAGGTGGCTATGGCTACACCTTC; CDR3: CASSSVRGGGYGYTF
J: TRBJ2-7; V: TRBV6-5; size: .; D: TRBD1; DNA: TGTGCCAGCAGTTACAGGGGACAGACCTACGAGCAGTACTTC; CDR3: CASSYRGQTYEQYF
J: TRBJ1-2; V: TRBV7-3; size: .; D: TRBD1; DNA: TGTGCCAGCAGCCCCCTGGGACAGAAGAACTATGGCTACACCTTC; CDR3: CASSPLGQKNYGYTF
J: TRBJ1-2; V: TRBV30; size: .; D: TRBD1; DNA: TGTGCCTTATACTTACAGGGGGCGCCTAACTATGGCTACACCTTC; CDR3: CALYLQGAPNYGYTF
J: TRBJ1-3; V: TRBV19; size: .; D: TRBD1; DNA: TGTGCCAGTAGTCCGGGACAGGGTACGGCCGGCGACACCATATATTTT; CDR3: CASSPGQGTAGDTIYF
J: TRBJ2-1; V: TRBV18; size: .; D: TRBD2; DNA: TGTGCCAGCTCGGGGACTAGCGGGAGTGGTGAGCAGTTCTTC; CDR3: CASSGTSGSGEQFF
J: TRBJ2-5; V: TRBV2; size: once; D: .; DNA: TGTGCCAGCACCCGGGGATTTCAAGAGACCCAGTACTTC; CDR3: CASTRGFQETQYF
J: TRBJ1-1; V: TRBV7-3; size: .; D: .; DNA: TGTGCCAGCAGCCGGACAGCGCTCGACACTGAAGCTTTCTTT; CDR3: CASSRTALDTEAFF
J: TRBJ2-1; V: TRBV27; size: few; D: .; DNA: TGTGCCAGCAGTCCTCAGGGGTACAATGAGCAGTTCTTC; CDR3: CASSPQGYNEQFF
J: TRBJ1-2; V: TRBV4-3; size: .; D: TRBD1; DNA: TGCGCCAGCAGCCATGTCCGGGACAGGGGTAGGCGTAACTATGGCTACACCTTC; CDR3: CASSHVRDRGRRNYGYTF